This T cell receptor beta chain was captured in a study of T cells in Graves' hyperthyroidism and ophthalmopathy. Across the study: The blood sample was taken at first diagnosis, before treatment began.

Amplified TCR beta CDR3 regions came from RNA transcripts. TCR CDR3 underwent first-round RT-PCR with the HTBI primer set. TCRdb re-called the multiplex PCR reads through MiXCR, storing one row per CDR3 protein. In the table there are approximately 610,000 distinct CDR3 sequences, roughly 15% of which are singletons. Overall study results and limits: The blood repertoire included most of the expanded thyroid clonotypes above 0.001. Ophthalmopathy was model-predicted a median about 6.9 months pre-onset.

This clonotype has a count of ten or more. Antigen unknown. Deletions cut 5 bases from V and 4 bases from J, with 23 bases between. Germline V gives CDR1 SGHTA, CDR2 FQGNSA. The CDR3 runs to 17 residues. This receptor was identified in a woman in her thirties or forties with Graves' ophthalmopathy. Sequenced sample: blood. The chain recombines TRBV7-2 with TRBJ2-5; possible D gene TRBD1, 7 bases. The CDR3 region has the DNA TGTGCCAGCAGCATTCGACCGGGGACAGTGGGGGGAGAGACCCAGTACTTC. It translates to CASSIRPGTVGGETQYF.